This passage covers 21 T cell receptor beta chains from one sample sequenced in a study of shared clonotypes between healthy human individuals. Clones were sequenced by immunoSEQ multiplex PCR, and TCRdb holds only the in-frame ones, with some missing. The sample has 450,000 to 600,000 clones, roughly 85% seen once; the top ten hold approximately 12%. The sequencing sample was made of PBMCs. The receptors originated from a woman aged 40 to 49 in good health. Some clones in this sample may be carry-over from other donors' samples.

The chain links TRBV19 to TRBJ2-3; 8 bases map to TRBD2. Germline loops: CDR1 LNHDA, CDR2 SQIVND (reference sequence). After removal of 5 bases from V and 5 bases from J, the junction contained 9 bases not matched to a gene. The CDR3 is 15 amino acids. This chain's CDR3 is CASSPWGSGRDTQYF. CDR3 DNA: TGTGCCAGTAGTCCGTGGGGGAGCGGGAGAGATACGCAGTATTTT. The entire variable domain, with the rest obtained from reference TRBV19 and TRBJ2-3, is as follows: DGGITQSPKYLFRKEGQNVTLSCEQNLNHDAMYWYRQDPGQGLRLIYYSQIVNDFQKGDIAEGYSVSREKKESFPLTVTSAQKNPTAFYLCASSPWGSGRDTQYFGPGTRLTVL.

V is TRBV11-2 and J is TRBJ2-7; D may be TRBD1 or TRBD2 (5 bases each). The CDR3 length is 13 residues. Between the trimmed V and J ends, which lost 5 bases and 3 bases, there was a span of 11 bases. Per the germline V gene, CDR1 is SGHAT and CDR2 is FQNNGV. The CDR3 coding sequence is TGTGCCAGCAGCCGGGGACGGGACTACGAGCAGTACTTC. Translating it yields CASSRGRDYEQYF.

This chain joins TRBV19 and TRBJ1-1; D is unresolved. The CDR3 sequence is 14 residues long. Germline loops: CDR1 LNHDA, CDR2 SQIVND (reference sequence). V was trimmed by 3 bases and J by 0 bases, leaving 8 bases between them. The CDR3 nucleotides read TGTGCCAGTAGTATTTCGGGGATGAACACTGAAGCTTTCTTT. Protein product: CASSISGMNTEAFF.

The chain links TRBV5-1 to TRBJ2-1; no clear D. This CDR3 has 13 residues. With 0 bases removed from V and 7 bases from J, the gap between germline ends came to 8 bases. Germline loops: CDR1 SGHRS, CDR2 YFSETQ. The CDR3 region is CASSLGALNEQFF. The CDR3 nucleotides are TGCGCCAGCAGCTTGGGGGCGTTGAATGAGCAGTTCTTC. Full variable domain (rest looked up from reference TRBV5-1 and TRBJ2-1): KAGVTQTPRYLIKTRGQQVTLSCSPISGHRSVSWYQQTPGQGLQFLFEYFSETQRNKGNFPGRFSGRQFSNSRSEMNVSTLELGDSALYLCASSLGALNEQFFGPGTRLTVL.

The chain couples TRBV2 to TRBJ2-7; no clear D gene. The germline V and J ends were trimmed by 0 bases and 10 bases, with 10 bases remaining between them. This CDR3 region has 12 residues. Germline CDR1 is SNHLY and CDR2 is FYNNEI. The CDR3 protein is CASSEARQVQYF. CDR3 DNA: TGTGCCAGCAGTGAAGCGCGGCAGGTTCAGTACTTC.

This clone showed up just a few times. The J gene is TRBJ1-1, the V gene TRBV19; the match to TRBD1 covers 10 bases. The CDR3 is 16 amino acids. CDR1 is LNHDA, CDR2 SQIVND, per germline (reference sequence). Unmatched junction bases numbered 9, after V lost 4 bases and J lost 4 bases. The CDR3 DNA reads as TGTGCCAGTAGTACCGAACCGGGACAGGGGTCCACTGAAGCTTTCTTT. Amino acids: CASSTEPGQGSTEAFF.

CDR3 amino acids: CASSLEVGKNEQYF. The CDR3 nucleotides are TGCGCCAGCAGCTTGGAAGTAGGGAAGAACGAGCAGTACTTC. J is TRBJ2-7 and V is TRBV5-1; no reliable D call. V lost 0 bases and J lost 5, with 12 bases in between. Germline CDR1 is SGHRS and CDR2 is YFSETQ. The CDR3 totals 14 residues.

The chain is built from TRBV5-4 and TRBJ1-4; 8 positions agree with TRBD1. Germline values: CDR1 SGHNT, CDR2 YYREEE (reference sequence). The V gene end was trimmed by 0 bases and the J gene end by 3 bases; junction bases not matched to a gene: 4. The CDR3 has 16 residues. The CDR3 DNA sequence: TGTGCCAGCAGCTTGGATCCGGGACAGGCTAATGAAAAACTGTTTTTT. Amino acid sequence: CASSLDPGQANEKLFF.

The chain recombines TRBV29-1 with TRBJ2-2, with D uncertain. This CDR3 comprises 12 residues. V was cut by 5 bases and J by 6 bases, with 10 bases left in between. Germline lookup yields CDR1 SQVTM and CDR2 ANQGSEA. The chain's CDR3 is CSVRVRAGELFF. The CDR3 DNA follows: TGCAGCGTTAGGGTACGGGCCGGGGAGCTGTTTTTT.

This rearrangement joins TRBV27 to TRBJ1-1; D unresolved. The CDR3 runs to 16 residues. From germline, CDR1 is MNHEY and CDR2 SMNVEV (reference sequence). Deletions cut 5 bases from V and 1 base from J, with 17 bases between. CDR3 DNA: TGTGCCAGCAGTGATACCCTGCGGCAGGAGAACACTGAAGCTTTCTTT. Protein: CASSDTLRQENTEAFF.

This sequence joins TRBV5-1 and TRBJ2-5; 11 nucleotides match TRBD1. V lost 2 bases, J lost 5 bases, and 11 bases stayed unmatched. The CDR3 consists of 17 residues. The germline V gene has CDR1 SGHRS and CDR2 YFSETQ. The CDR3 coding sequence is TGCGCCAGCAGCTTTAATACTCCGGGACAGGGGGGTGAGACCCAGTACTTC. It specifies CASSFNTPGQGGETQYF.

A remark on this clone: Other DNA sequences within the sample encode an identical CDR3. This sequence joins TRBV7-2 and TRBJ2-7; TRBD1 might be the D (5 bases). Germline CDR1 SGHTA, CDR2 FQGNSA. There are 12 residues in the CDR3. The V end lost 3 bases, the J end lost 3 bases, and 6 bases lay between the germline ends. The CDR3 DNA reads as TGTGCCAGCAGCTTGACAGACTACGAGCAGTACTTC. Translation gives CASSLTDYEQYF.

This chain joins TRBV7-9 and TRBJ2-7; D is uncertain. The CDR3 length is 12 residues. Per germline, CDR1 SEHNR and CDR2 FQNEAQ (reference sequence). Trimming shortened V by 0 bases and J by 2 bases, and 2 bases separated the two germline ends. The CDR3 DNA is TGTGCCAGCAGCTTAGCTCCCTACGAGCAGTACTTC. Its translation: CASSLAPYEQYF.

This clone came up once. The CDR3 is CASSLQTLSGGPQHF. CDR3 in DNA: TGTGCCAGCAGCTTACAAACCTTATCCGGGGGACCCCAGCATTTT. The gene calls are TRBV7-2 and TRBJ1-5; a possible D gene is TRBD1 (5 bases). V was trimmed by 2 bases and J by 10 bases, leaving 18 bases between them. Per the germline V gene, CDR1 is SGHTA and CDR2 is FQGNSA. This CDR3 comprises 15 residues.

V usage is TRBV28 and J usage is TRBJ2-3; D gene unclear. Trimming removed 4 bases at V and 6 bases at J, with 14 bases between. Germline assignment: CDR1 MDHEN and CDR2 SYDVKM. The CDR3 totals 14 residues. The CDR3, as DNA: TGTGCCAGCAGTTCCAACCCCTCTTCGGATACGCAGTATTTT. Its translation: CASSSNPSSDTQYF.

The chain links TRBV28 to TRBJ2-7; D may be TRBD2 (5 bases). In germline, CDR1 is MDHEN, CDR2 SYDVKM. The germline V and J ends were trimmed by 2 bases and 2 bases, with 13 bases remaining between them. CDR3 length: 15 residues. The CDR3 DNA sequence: TGTGCCAGCAGTTTAGGGAGCGGAGACCCCTACGAGCAGTACTTC. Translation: CASSLGSGDPYEQYF.

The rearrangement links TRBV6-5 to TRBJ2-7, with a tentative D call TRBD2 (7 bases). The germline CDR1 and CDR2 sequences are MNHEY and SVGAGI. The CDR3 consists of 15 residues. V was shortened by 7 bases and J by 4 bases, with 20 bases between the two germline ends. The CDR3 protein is CASIWGGQGIYEQYF. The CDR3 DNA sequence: TGTGCCAGCATATGGGGGGGGCAGGGTATTTACGAGCAGTACTTC.

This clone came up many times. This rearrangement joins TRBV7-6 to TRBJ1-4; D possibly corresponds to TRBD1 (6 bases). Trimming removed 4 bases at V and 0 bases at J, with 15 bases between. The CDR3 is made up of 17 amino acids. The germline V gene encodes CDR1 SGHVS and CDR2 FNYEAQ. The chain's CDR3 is CASSSTWGPATNEKLFF. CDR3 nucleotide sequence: TGTGCCAGCAGCTCAACCTGGGGGCCTGCAACTAATGAAAAACTGTTTTTT.

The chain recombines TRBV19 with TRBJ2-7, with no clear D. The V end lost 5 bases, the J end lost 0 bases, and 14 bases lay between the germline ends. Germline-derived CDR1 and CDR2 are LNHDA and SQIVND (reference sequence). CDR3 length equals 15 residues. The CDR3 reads CASSSGFQSSYEQYF. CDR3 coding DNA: TGTGCCAGTAGTTCGGGTTTTCAAAGCTCCTACGAGCAGTACTTC.

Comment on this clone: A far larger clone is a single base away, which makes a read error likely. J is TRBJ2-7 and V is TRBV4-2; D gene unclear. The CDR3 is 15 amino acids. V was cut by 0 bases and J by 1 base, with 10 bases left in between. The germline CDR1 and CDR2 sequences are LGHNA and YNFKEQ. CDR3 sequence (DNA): TGTGCCAGCAGCCAAGAAGGAGATGCATCCTACGAGCAGTACTTC. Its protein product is CASSQEGDASYEQYF.

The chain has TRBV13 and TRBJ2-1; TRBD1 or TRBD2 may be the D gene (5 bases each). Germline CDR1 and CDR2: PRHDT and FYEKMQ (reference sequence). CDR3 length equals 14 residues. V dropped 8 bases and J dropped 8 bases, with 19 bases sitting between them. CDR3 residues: CASSGARGGYEQFF. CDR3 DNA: TGTGCCAGCTCCGGGGCTAGAGGAGGTTATGAGCAGTTCTTC.